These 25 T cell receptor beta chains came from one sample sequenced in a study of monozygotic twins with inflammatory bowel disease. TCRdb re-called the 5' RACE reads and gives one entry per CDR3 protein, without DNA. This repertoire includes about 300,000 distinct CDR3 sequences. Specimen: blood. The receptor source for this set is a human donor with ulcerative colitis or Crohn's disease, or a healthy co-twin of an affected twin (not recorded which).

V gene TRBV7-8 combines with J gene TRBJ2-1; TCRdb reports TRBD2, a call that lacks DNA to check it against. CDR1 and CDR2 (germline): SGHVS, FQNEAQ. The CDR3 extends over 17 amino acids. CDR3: CASCLYTGTSGLNEQFF.

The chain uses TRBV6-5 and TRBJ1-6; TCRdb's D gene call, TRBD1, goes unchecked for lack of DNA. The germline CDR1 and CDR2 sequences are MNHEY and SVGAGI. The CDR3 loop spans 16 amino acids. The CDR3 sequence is CASSYFGGRGNSPLHF.

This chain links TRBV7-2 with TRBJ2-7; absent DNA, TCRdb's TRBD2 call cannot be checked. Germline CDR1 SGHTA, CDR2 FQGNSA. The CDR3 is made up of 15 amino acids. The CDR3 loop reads CASSPRSGDGYEQYF.

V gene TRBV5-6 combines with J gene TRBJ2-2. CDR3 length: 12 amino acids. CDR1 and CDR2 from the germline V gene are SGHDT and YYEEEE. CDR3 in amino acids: CASSPDAGELFF.

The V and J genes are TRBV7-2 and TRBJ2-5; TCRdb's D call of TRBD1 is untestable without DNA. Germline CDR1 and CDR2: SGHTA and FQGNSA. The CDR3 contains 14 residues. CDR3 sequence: CASSFKGQVETQYF.

The CDR3 spells CASRYLRDNSRDYGYTF. The chain links TRBV27 to TRBJ1-2; TCRdb's D gene call, TRBD1, goes unchecked for lack of DNA. This CDR3 is built from 17 residues. Germline V gene data show CDR1 as MNHEY and CDR2 as SMNVEV (reference sequence).

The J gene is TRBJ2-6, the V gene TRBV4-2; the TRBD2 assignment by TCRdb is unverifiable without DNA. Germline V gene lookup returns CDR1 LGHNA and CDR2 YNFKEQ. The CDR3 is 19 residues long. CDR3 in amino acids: CASSQDPGLVISGANVLTF.

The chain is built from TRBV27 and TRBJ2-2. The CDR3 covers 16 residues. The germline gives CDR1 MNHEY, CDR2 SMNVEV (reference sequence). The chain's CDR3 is CASSFIQAVKTGELFF.

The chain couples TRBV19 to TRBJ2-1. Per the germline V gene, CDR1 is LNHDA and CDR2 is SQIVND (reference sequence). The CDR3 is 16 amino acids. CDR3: CASSIVNPTMYNEQFF.

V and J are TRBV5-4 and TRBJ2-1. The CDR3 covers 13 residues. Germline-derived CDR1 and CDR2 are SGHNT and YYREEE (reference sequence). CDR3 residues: CASSSTLEAEQFF.

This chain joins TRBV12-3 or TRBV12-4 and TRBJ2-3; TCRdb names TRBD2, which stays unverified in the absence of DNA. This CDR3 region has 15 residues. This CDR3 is CASRPSGARTDTQYF.

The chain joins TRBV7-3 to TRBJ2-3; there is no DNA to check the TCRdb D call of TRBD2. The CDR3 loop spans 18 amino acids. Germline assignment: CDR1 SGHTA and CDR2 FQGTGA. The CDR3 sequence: CASSLFGGGFSGTDTQYF.

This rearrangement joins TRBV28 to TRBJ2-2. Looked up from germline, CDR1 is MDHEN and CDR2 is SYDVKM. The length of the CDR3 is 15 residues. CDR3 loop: CASSPRSANTGELFF.

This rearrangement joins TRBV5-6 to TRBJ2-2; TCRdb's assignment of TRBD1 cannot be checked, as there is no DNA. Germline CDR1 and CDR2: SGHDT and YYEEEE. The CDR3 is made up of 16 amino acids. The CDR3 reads CASSLWVGINTGELFF.

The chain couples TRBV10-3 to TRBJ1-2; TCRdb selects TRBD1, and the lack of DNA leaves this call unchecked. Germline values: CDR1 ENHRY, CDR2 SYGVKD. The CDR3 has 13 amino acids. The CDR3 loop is CAISVDRSYGYTF.

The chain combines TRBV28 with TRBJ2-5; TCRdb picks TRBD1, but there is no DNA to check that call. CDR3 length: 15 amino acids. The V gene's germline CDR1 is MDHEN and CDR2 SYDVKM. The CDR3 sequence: CASTPRGAGTKTQYF.

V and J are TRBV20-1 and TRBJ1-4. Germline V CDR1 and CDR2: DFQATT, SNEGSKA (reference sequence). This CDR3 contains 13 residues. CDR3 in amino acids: CSARRQPIEKLFF.

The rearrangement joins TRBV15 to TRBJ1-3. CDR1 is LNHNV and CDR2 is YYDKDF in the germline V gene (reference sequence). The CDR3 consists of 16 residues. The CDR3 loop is CATSGLTEISGNTIYF.

CDR3 loop: CASSNRQGAFSQPQHF. This rearrangement joins TRBV7-6 to TRBJ1-5; TCRdb's D call of TRBD1 is untestable without DNA. This CDR3 spans 16 amino acids. The germline V gene has CDR1 SGHVS and CDR2 FNYEAQ. Full variable domain (outside the CDR3, taken from reference TRBV7-6 and TRBJ1-5): GAGVSQSPRYKVTKRGQDVALRCDPISGHVSLYWYRQALGQGPEFLTYFNYEAQQDKSGLPNDRFSAERPEGSISTLTIQRTEQRDSAMYRCASSNRQGAFSQPQHFGDGTRLSIL.

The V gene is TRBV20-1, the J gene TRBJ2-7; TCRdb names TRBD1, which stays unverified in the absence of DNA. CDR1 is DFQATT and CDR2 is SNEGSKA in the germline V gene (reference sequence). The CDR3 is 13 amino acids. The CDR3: CSARDPGGHEQYF.

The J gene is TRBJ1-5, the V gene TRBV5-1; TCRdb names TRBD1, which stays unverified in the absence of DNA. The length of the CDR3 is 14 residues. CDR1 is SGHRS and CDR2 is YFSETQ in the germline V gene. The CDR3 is CASSSTGTNQPQHF.

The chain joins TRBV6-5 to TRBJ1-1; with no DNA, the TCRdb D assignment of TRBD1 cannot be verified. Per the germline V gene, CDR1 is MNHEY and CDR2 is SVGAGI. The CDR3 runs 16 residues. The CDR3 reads CASSYRDRGPNTEAFF.

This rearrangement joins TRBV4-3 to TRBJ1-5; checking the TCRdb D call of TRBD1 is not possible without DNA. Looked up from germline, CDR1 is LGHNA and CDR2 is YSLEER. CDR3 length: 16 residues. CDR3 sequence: CASSRSLLRQGQPQHF.

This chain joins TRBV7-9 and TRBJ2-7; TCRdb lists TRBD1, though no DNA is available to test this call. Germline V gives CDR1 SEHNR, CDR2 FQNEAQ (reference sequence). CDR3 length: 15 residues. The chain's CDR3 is CASSLGQESSYEQYF.

The CDR3 spells CASSYSTSGANVLTF. This chain connects TRBV6-5 to TRBJ2-6. The germline CDR1 and CDR2 sequences are MNHEY and SVGAGI. This CDR3 has 15 amino acids.